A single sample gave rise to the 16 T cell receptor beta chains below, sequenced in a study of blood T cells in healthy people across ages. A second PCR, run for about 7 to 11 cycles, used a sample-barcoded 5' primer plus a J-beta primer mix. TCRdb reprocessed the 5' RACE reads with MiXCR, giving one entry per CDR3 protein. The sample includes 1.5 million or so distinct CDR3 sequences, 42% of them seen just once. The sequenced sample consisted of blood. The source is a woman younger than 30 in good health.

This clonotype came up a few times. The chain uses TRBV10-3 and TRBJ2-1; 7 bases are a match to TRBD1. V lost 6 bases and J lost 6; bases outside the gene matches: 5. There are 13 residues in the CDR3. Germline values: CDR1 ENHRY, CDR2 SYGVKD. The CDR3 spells CAIRDRVSNEQFF. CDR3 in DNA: TGTGCCATCAGAGACAGGGTAAGCAATGAGCAGTTCTTC.

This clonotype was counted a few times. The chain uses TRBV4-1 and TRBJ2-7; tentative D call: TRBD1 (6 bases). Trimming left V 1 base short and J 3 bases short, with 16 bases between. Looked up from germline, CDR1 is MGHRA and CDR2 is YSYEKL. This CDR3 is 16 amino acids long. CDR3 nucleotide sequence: TGCGCCAGCAGCCAAGTGTCTTGGGGGACACACTACGAGCAGTACTTC. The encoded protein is CASSQVSWGTHYEQYF.

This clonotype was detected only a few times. The CDR3 coding sequence is TGTGCCAGCAGTGCCTTGACTAGCATCTCCTCAGAGACCCAGTACTTC. Amino acids: CASSALTSISSETQYF. The V and J genes are TRBV6-2 or TRBV6-3 and TRBJ2-4, with 7 bases lining up with TRBD2. The tail of the sequence fits TRBJ2-5 better, so the J call may be wrong. The CDR3 loop spans 16 amino acids. Germline values: CDR1 MNHEY, CDR2 SVGEGT.

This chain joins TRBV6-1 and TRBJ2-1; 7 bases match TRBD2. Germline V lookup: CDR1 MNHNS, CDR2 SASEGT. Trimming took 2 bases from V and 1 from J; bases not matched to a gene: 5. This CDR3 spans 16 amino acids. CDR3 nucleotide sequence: TGTGCCAGCAGTGAACGCGGGGGATATTCCTACAATGAGCAGTTCTTC. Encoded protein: CASSERGGYSYNEQFF.

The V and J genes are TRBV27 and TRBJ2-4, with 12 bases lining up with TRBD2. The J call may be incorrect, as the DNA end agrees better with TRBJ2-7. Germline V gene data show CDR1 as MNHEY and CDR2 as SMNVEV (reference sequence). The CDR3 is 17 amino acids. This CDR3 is CASRGWTSGNRYYEQYF. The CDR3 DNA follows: TGTGCCAGCAGAGGATGGACTAGCGGGAACCGATACTACGAGCAGTACTTC.

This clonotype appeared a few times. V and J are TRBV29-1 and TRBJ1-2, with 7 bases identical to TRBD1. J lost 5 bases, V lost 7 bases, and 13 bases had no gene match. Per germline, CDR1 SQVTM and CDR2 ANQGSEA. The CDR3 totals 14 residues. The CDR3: CSGTTGTDGYGYTF. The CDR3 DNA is TGCAGCGGGACGACCGGGACAGACGGTTATGGCTACACCTTC.

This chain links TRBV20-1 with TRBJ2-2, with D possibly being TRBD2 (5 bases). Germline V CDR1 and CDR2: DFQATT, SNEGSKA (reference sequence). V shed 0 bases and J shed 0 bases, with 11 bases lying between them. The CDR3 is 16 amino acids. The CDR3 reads CSARDARETNTGELFF. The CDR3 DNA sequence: TGCAGTGCTAGAGATGCTAGGGAGACGAACACCGGGGAGCTGTTTTTT.

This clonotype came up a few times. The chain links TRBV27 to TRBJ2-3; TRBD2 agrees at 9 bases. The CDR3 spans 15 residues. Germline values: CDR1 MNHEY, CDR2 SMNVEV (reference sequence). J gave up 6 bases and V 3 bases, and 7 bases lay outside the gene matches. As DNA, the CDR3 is TGTGCCAGCAGTTTGGTAGCGGGAGTTCAGGATACGCAGTATTTT. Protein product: CASSLVAGVQDTQYF.

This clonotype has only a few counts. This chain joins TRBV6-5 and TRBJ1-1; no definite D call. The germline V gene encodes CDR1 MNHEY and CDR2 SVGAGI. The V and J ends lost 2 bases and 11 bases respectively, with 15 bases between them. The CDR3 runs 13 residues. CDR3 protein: CASSYTSSVGAFF. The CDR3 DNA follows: TGTGCCAGCAGTTACACGTCTTCGGTCGGGGCTTTCTTT.

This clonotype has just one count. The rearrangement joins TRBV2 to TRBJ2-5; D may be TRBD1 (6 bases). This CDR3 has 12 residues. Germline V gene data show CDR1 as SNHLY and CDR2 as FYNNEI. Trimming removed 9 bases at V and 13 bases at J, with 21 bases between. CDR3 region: CASENRVGERYF. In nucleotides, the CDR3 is TGTGCCAGTGAAAACAGGGTTGGTGAGCGGTACTTC.

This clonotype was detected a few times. CDR3 coding DNA: TGTGCCAGCACCGGGACTCCCCAGGGCGATGAGCAGTTCTTC. Its protein is CASTGTPQGDEQFF. The V and J genes are TRBV2 and TRBJ2-1, with D tentatively TRBD2 (6 bases). V shed 7 bases and J shed 8 bases, with 18 bases lying between them. The germline V gene encodes CDR1 SNHLY and CDR2 FYNNEI. This CDR3 contains 14 residues. Based on the CDR3 plus reference TRBV2 and TRBJ2-1, the full variable domain is EPEVTQTPSHQVTQMGQEVILRCVPISNHLYFYWYRQILGQKVEFLVSFYNNEISEKSEIFDDQFSVERPDGSNFTLKIRSTKLEDSAMYFCASTGTPQGDEQFFGPGTRLTVL.

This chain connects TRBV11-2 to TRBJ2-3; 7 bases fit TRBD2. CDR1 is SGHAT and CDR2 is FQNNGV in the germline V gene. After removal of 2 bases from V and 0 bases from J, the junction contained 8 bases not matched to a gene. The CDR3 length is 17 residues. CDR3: CASSLLASGFSTDTQYF. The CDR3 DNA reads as TGTGCCAGCAGCTTACTAGCTAGCGGTTTTAGCACAGATACGCAGTATTTT.

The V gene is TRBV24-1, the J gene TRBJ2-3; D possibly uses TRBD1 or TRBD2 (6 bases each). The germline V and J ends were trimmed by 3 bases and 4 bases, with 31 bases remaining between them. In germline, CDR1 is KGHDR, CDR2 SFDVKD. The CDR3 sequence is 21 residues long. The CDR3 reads CATSDAAGPFGALGGPDTQYF. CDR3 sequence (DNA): TGTGCCACCAGTGATGCCGCTGGACCCTTTGGGGCCCTCGGGGGCCCAGATACGCAGTATTTT.

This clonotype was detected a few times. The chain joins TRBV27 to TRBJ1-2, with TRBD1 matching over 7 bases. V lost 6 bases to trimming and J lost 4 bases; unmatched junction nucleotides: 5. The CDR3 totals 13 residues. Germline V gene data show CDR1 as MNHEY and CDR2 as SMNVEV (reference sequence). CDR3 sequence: CASRRDSFYGYTF. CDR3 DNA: TGTGCCAGCAGGAGGGACAGTTTCTATGGCTACACCTTC.

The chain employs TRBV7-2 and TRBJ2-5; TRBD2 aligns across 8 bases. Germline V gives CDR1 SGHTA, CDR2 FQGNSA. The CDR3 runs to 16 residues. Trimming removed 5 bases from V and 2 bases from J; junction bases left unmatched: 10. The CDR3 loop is CASSLGTAGAQETQYF. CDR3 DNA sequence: TGTGCCAGCAGCCTGGGAACAGCGGGGGCTCAAGAGACCCAGTACTTC.

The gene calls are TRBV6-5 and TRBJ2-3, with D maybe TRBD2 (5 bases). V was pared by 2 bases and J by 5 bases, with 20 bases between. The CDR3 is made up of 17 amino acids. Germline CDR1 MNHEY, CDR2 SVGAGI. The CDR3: CASSYPSGTEVKDTQYF. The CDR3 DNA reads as TGTGCCAGCAGTTACCCCAGCGGAACAGAAGTAAAAGATACGCAGTATTTT.